These 5 T cell receptor beta chains were all obtained from the same sample, sequenced in a study of TIL therapy for anti-PD-1-resistant metastatic lung cancer. The libraries were made with immunoSEQ v3. Sequencing used immunoSEQ multiplex PCR; TCRdb keeps in-frame clones, though not all of them. The sample lists approximately 50,000 clones, 70% to 85% occurring once. The time point was: pre-treatment sample, taken before nivolumab and TIL therapy. Here the sequenced sample was blood, taken at baseline. The receptors originated from a man in his 70s with non-small cell lung cancer.

In its sample, this clone was seen a few times. This chain connects TRBV2 to TRBJ1-5; D uncertain. The CDR3 has 13 amino acids. Germline V gene lookup returns CDR1 SNHLY and CDR2 FYNNEI. The germline V and J ends were trimmed by 6 bases and 7 bases, with 13 bases remaining between them. The CDR3 loop reads CASSLYLGQPQHF. CDR3 nucleotide sequence: TGTGCCAGCAGCTTATATTTGGGGCAGCCCCAGCATTTT.

V and J are TRBV11-2 and TRBJ2-5, with 8 bases that match TRBD2. J gave up 3 bases and V 2 bases, and 8 bases lay outside the gene matches. This CDR3 region has 16 residues. Germline CDR1 and CDR2: SGHAT and FQNNGV. The CDR3 region has the DNA TGTGCCAGCAGCTTATTGCGCGGGAGGACGGAAGAGACCCAGTACTTC. Translating gives CASSLLRGRTEETQYF.

This chain connects TRBV28 to TRBJ2-2; 8 bases match TRBD1. Trimming at V came to 8 bases and at J to 1 base, leaving 3 bases not matched to a gene. The CDR3 totals 14 residues. Germline-derived CDR1 and CDR2 are MDHEN and SYDVKM. CDR3 loop: CASLGQGNTGELFF. The DNA for the CDR3 is TGTGCCAGCCTCGGACAGGGGAACACCGGGGAGCTGTTTTTT.

This clone was seen a few times. The rearrangement joins TRBV10-3 to TRBJ1-2, with 12 bases matching TRBD1. The V gene's germline CDR1 is ENHRY and CDR2 SYGVKD. V dropped 4 bases and J dropped 2; count of bases not matched to a gene: 2. The CDR3 consists of 15 residues. CDR3 in amino acids: CAISGGTGGNYGYTF. Written as DNA, the CDR3 is TGTGCCATCAGTGGGGGGACAGGGGGCAACTATGGCTACACCTTC.

The V and J genes are TRBV4-3 and TRBJ2-7, with D unresolved. The CDR3 spans 14 residues. Germline V lookup: CDR1 LGHNA, CDR2 YSLEER. The V end lost 0 bases, the J end lost 1 base, and 7 bases lay between the germline ends. The CDR3 sequence is CASSQDLVSYEQYF. CDR3 nucleotides: TGCGCCAGCAGCCAAGATTTAGTTTCCTACGAGCAGTACTTC.